This passage covers 27 T cell receptor beta chains from one sample sequenced in a study of fetal regulatory T cell absence and autoimmunity. Only in-frame clones appear in the TCRdb table, and some are missing; sequencing was by immunoSEQ multiplex PCR. The data contain more than 85,000 clones, about two thirds of them singletons. Sequencing was done on a sample of pancreas tissue. The source is a male donor with IPEX syndrome.

The rearrangement uses TRBV29-1 and TRBJ1-1; D call uncertain. Germline loops: CDR1 SQVTM, CDR2 ANQGSEA. The V gene lost 4 bases and the J gene lost 0 bases, with 9 bases spanning the gap. The length of the CDR3 is 13 residues. The CDR3 here is CSVVVGLNTEAFF. The CDR3 coding sequence is TGCAGCGTTGTGGTAGGGTTGAACACTGAAGCTTTCTTT.

V and J are TRBV4-2 and TRBJ1-2; D might be TRBD1 (5 bases). V dropped 1 base and J dropped 6 bases, with 9 bases sitting between them. The germline CDR1 and CDR2 sequences are LGHNA and YNFKEQ. This CDR3 spans 13 amino acids. The CDR3 sequence is CASSQGSRDGYTF. In DNA form, the CDR3 reads TGTGCCAGCAGCCAAGGGAGCAGGGATGGCTACACCTTC.

The V gene is TRBV6-5, the J gene TRBJ2-7; D possibly matches TRBD1 or TRBD2 (5 bases each). CDR3 length: 15 residues. CDR1 and CDR2 from the germline V gene are MNHEY and SVGAGI. V shed 0 bases and J shed 3 bases, with 12 bases lying between them. CDR3 region: CASSYSGVLLYEQYF. For the CDR3, the DNA is TGTGCCAGCAGTTACTCGGGGGTTCTCCTCTACGAGCAGTACTTC.

This clone showed up just a few times. The chain carries TRBV19 and TRBJ2-3, with TRBD2 matching 13 bases. The germline gives CDR1 LNHDA, CDR2 SQIVND (reference sequence). V lost 1 base to trimming and J lost 8 bases; unmatched junction nucleotides: 6. CDR3 length: 16 amino acids. CDR3 residues: CASSIGTSGRAGTQYF. The CDR3 DNA reads as TGTGCCAGTAGTATAGGCACTAGCGGGAGGGCCGGTACGCAGTATTTT.

CDR3 loop: CASSLAMTVEAFF. Here the CDR3 DNA reads TGTGCCAGCAGCTTGGCTATGACGGTTGAAGCTTTCTTT. This chain joins TRBV5-5 and TRBJ1-1; D gene unclear. Between the trimmed V and J ends, which lost 0 bases and 7 bases, there was a span of 10 bases. Germline V gene lookup returns CDR1 SGHKS and CDR2 YYEKEE (reference sequence). This CDR3 contains 13 residues.

The count of this clone is one. V usage is TRBV19 and J usage is TRBJ1-2, with 7 bases that match TRBD1. Per the germline V gene, CDR1 is LNHDA and CDR2 is SQIVND (reference sequence). The CDR3 sequence is 14 residues long. The junction had 2 bases not matched to a gene; V was cut back by 0 bases and J by 4 bases. This CDR3 is CASSIERGLYGYTF. The DNA of the CDR3 is TGTGCCAGTAGTATAGAGAGGGGGCTCTATGGCTACACCTTC.

A few counts support this clone. This chain uses TRBV27 with TRBJ1-1; maybe TRBD1 (5 bases). This CDR3 spans 13 amino acids. V gave up 2 bases and J gave up 1 base, with 5 bases separating them. CDR1 is MNHEY, CDR2 SMNVEV, per germline (reference sequence). DNA for the CDR3: TGTGCCAGCAGTTTACAGGGGAACACTGAAGCTTTCTTT. Encoded protein: CASSLQGNTEAFF.

The chain carries TRBV6-6 and TRBJ2-1; TRBD1 agrees at 7 bases. The CDR3 contains 15 residues. From germline, CDR1 is MNHNY and CDR2 SVGAGI (reference sequence). V shed 0 bases, J shed 7 bases, and the junction held 6 bases outside the gene matches. The CDR3 DNA sequence: TGTGCCAGCAGTTACTCGTTTACAGGGGCAAATGAGCAGTTCTTC. This gives the protein CASSYSFTGANEQFF.

J is TRBJ2-7 and V is TRBV5-6; 14 nucleotides match TRBD2. This CDR3 is built from 15 residues. Per the germline V gene, CDR1 is SGHDT and CDR2 is YYEEEE. The junction had 7 bases not matched to a gene; V was cut back by 4 bases and J by 7 bases. The CDR3, as DNA: TGTGCCAGCAGCCTCGGACTAGCGGGAGGTTATGAGCAGTACTTC. This gives the protein CASSLGLAGGYEQYF.

The J gene is TRBJ2-3, the V gene TRBV5-1; weak D call: TRBD2 (5 bases). V was pared by 4 bases and J by 5 bases, with 8 bases between. This CDR3 contains 12 residues. Per germline, CDR1 SGHRS and CDR2 YFSETQ. Here the CDR3 reads CASSPEVDTQYF. The CDR3 region has the DNA TGCGCCAGCAGCCCGGAGGTAGATACGCAGTATTTT.

The V and J genes are TRBV5-6 and TRBJ2-7; the D gene is possibly TRBD1 (6 bases). V was shortened by 1 base and J by 5 bases, with 10 bases between the two germline ends. Germline V lookup: CDR1 SGHDT, CDR2 YYEEEE. The CDR3 totals 13 residues. In nucleotides, the CDR3 is TGTGCCAGCAGCTTGCTGGGGGCCAACGAGCAGTACTTC. Amino acid sequence: CASSLLGANEQYF.

J is TRBJ1-5 and V is TRBV2; TRBD1 agrees at 9 bases. After removal of 5 bases from V and 5 bases from J, the junction contained 7 bases not matched to a gene. Germline V gives CDR1 SNHLY, CDR2 FYNNEI. CDR3 length: 15 amino acids. The CDR3 loop reads CASSRTGAYDQPQHF. The CDR3 region has the DNA TGTGCCAGCAGTAGGACAGGGGCGTACGATCAGCCCCAGCATTTT. The full variable domain, rest sourced from reference TRBV2 and TRBJ1-5, is EPEVTQTPSHQVTQMGQEVILRCVPISNHLYFYWYRQILGQKVEFLVSFYNNEISEKSEIFDDQFSVERPDGSNFTLKIRSTKLEDSAMYFCASSRTGAYDQPQHFGDGTRLSIL.

Points on this clone: This CDR3 is also generated by other DNA sequences in the sample. V usage is TRBV19 and J usage is TRBJ2-3, with unresolved D. The germline V and J ends were trimmed by 1 base and 0 bases, with 2 bases remaining between them. The CDR3 is made up of 13 amino acids. Germline lookup yields CDR1 LNHDA and CDR2 SQIVND (reference sequence). CDR3 DNA: TGTGCCAGTAGTATAGCTAGCACAGATACGCAGTATTTT. It is translated as CASSIASTDTQYF.

The chain carries TRBV7-9 and TRBJ1-5; no clear D gene. The CDR3 totals 15 residues. With 3 bases removed from V and 2 bases from J, the gap between germline ends came to 11 bases. Germline values: CDR1 SEHNR, CDR2 FQNEAQ (reference sequence). This chain's CDR3 is CASSFRGEGNQPQHF. CDR3 DNA sequence: TGTGCCAGCAGCTTTCGTGGGGAGGGCAATCAGCCCCAGCATTTT.

V gene TRBV5-8 combines with J gene TRBJ2-4, with 8 bases fitting TRBD2. Trimming at V came to 5 bases and at J to 0 bases, leaving 16 bases not matched to a gene. CDR1 is SGHTS, CDR2 YDEGEE, per germline. There are 19 residues in the CDR3. The CDR3 region is CASSLIIKPGLVAKNIQYF. The DNA for the CDR3 is TGTGCCAGCAGTCTAATAATAAAACCGGGACTAGTAGCCAAAAACATTCAGTACTTC.

The gene calls are TRBV5-1 and TRBJ2-5, with 8 bases aligning to TRBD1. This CDR3 is built from 15 residues. Losses at the gene ends were 6 bases for V and 1 base for J; bases not matched to a gene: 8. Per germline, CDR1 SGHRS and CDR2 YFSETQ. CDR3 sequence (DNA): TGCGCCAGCAACCCTCGACAGGGGCTCCAAGAGACCCAGTACTTC. Translation gives CASNPRQGLQETQYF.

About this clone itself: At one end, the junction sequence differs from germline, possibly due to a read error. The V call is TRBV30, the J call TRBJ1-3; no definite D call. The germline gives CDR1 GTSNPN, CDR2 SVGIG (reference sequence). The CDR3 contains 15 residues. CDR3 sequence reads: CGWSPLRSSGNTIYF. Written as DNA, the CDR3 is TGTGGCTGGAGTCCCCTCCGGAGCTCTGGAAACACCATATATTTT.

This clone was seen a handful of times. The chain is built from TRBV18 and TRBJ1-1; unclear D gene. CDR1 and CDR2 from the germline V gene are KGHSH and LQKENI. The CDR3 loop spans 13 amino acids. V gave up 3 bases and J gave up 8 bases, with 13 bases separating them. CDR3 loop: CASSPSGSAEAFF. CDR3 DNA: TGTGCCAGCTCACCTTCGGGCAGCGCGGAAGCTTTCTTT.

The chain has TRBV30 and TRBJ1-2; 9 positions agree with TRBD1. Germline values: CDR1 GTSNPN, CDR2 SVGIG (reference sequence). CDR3 length: 13 amino acids. Unmatched junction bases numbered 3, after V lost 3 bases and J lost 4 bases. The CDR3 here is CAWSGQGPYGYTF. Written as DNA, the CDR3 is TGTGCCTGGAGCGGACAGGGGCCCTATGGCTACACCTTC.

The chain recombines TRBV5-6 with TRBJ1-5; D uncertain. V gave up 3 bases and J gave up 1 base, with 8 bases separating them. The CDR3 sequence is 14 residues long. Germline CDR1 reads SGHDT; CDR2 reads YYEEEE. CDR3 region: CASSSWWSNQPQHF. The CDR3 region has the DNA TGTGCCAGCAGCTCGTGGTGGAGCAATCAGCCCCAGCATTTT.

The chain employs TRBV10-3 and TRBJ1-1; D is perhaps TRBD1 (5 bases). This CDR3 spans 13 amino acids. In germline, CDR1 is ENHRY, CDR2 SYGVKD. The germline V and J ends were trimmed by 4 bases and 0 bases, with 6 bases remaining between them. Here the CDR3 DNA reads TGTGCCATCAGTGGGGGCATGAACACTGAAGCTTTCTTT. This encodes CAISGGMNTEAFF.

This clone was seen more than once but under ten times. The V gene is TRBV19, the J gene TRBJ2-7, with TRBD2 as a possible D gene (5 bases). Per the germline V gene, CDR1 is LNHDA and CDR2 is SQIVND (reference sequence). The V end was cut by 1 base, the J end by 5 bases, with 15 bases between. CDR3 size: 15 residues. CDR3 amino acids: CASSIGLAWFDEQYF. CDR3 DNA sequence: TGTGCCAGTAGTATAGGGCTAGCCTGGTTCGACGAGCAGTACTTC.

This clone was detected only a few times. The chain employs TRBV30 and TRBJ2-7; unclear D gene. V lost 5 bases, J lost 6 bases, and 11 bases lay in between. Per germline, CDR1 GTSNPN and CDR2 SVGIG (reference sequence). This CDR3 region has 11 residues. The CDR3 nucleotides read TGTGCCTGGCAAGACTTTGGCGAGCAGTACTTC. Its protein is CAWQDFGEQYF.

This clone was observed at least ten times. Other DNA variants within this sample encode the same CDR3. The chain is built from TRBV7-2 and TRBJ2-7, with D possibly being TRBD1 (6 bases). With 0 bases removed from V and 3 bases from J, the gap between germline ends came to 6 bases. CDR1 SGHTA and CDR2 FQGNSA come from the germline V gene. The CDR3 is 13 amino acids. The CDR3 coding sequence is TGTGCCAGCAGCTTAGCAGGGGGCTACGAGCAGTACTTC. Translated, it gives CASSLAGGYEQYF.

This sequence joins TRBV7-9 and TRBJ2-1; possibly TRBD2 for D (5 bases). The CDR3 is 15 residues long. CDR1 SEHNR and CDR2 FQNEAQ come from the germline V gene (reference sequence). The ends were cut back, 3 bases at V and 1 base at J, with 10 bases in the middle. CDR3 coding DNA: TGTGCCAGCAGCTTCTTGAGCGGATCCTACAATGAGCAGTTCTTC. It encodes CASSFLSGSYNEQFF. The full variable domain, with the rest looked up from reference TRBV7-9 and TRBJ2-1, is DTGVSQNPRHKITKRGQNVTFRCDPISEHNRLYWYRQTLGQGPEFLTYFQNEAQLEKSRLLSDRFSAERPKGSFSTLEIQRTEQGDSAMYLCASSFLSGSYNEQFFGPGTRLTVL.

The rearrangement links TRBV29-1 to TRBJ2-7, with a possible D match to TRBD2 (6 bases). Trimming removed 1 base at V and 1 base at J, with 8 bases between. This CDR3 comprises 13 residues. CDR1 SQVTM and CDR2 ANQGSEA come from the germline V gene. CDR3 nucleotides: TGCAGCGTTGAAGCTAGCGAATCCTACGAGCAGTACTTC. Its protein is CSVEASESYEQYF.

V and J are TRBV6-5 and TRBJ2-3, with 9 bases identical to TRBD2. V shed 3 bases, J shed 1 base, and the junction held 5 bases outside the gene matches. From germline, CDR1 is MNHEY and CDR2 SVGAGI. The CDR3 runs 16 residues. DNA of the CDR3: TGTGCCAGCAGTTATTTATGGACTAGCGGCACAGATACGCAGTATTTT. Amino acids: CASSYLWTSGTDTQYF.